The clone carrying this TCR beta chain occurred once. What it binds is unknown. The repertoire was sequenced with immunoSEQ multiplex PCR; TCRdb's copy has only in-frame clones and lacks some. Among 90,000 to 140,000 clones listed, approximately 89% were seen once. The data were taken from a study of PD-1 blockade in classical Hodgkin lymphoma. For the study at large: Nivolumab was given intravenously to patients at 3 mg/kg every 2 weeks. Study findings and constraints: Factors driving the repertoire differences, possibly disease activity or prior therapy, remain undefined. By cycle point C4D1, TCR diversity had risen significantly in CD4+ cells (but not CD8+ cells).

Time point: cycle 4 day 1 (C4D1), after less than 7 weeks of nivolumab. All trial patients relapsed after autologous stem cell transplantation. Patients reached a best response of complete response, partial response or progressive disease. The CDR3 has 13 residues. The germline V gene encodes CDR1 SGDLS and CDR2 YYNGEE. Trimming stripped 0 bases from V and 7 bases from J, with 10 bases between. The sequenced sample was peripheral blood mononuclear cells (PBMCs), obtained before the fourth cycle of nivolumab. The TCR originated in a human donor with classical Hodgkin lymphoma. This chain joins TRBV9 and TRBJ1-1; D not resolved. CDR3 loop: CASSVEKRDEAFF. The CDR3 DNA sequence: TGTGCCAGCAGCGTAGAAAAGAGGGATGAAGCTTTCTTT.